This T cell receptor (beta chain) is drawn from a study of CD8+ T cells in alopecia areata. Background on the study: Percent affected scalp area, the SALT score, rated treated patients' severity. Study-wide results and limits: Tofacitinib significantly decreased scalp clonality and expanded CD8+ clones among top 100.

Treatment: oral pan-JAK inhibitor, 5-10 mg twice daily. Samples from alopecia areata patients were lesional scalp punch biopsies and peripheral blood. CD4+ and CD8+ T cells were sorted from PBMCs stained for CD3, CD4 and CD8. The CDR3 consists of 16 residues. V dropped 5 bases and J dropped 3; count of bases not matched to a gene: 9. In germline, CDR1 is SGHTA, CDR2 FQGNSA. Investigators isolated RNA and reverse transcribed it into cDNA to act as the sequencing template. TCRdb keeps only in-frame clones here, not all; method: immunoSEQ multiplex PCR. Of around 210,000 clones detected, 55% to 70% appear once; the ten largest clones hold roughly 4.2%. Concerning this clone itself: Antigen specificity is unknown.

The sample in question was CD4+ T cells sorted from blood, obtained at week 4, from a patient treated with tofacitinib. This chain links TRBV7-2 with TRBJ2-3; 9 bases map to TRBD2. The TCR was taken from a human donor with alopecia areata. The CDR3 protein is CASSPYSGGGTDTQYF. CDR3 nucleotide sequence: TGTGCCAGCAGCCCCTATAGCGGGGGTGGTACAGATACGCAGTATTTT.